Presented here are 7 T cell receptor beta chains from one specimen sequenced in a study of blood T cell repertoires in COVID-19. Produced via immunoSEQ multiplex PCR; TCRdb's table is partial and in-frame only. The sample has about 320,000 clones, about 90% seen once. Input material: peripheral blood. The receptors stem from a man aged 18 to 29 who had recovered from COVID-19.

Here the CDR3 reads CASSPRVVRESSYNEQFF. CDR3 DNA: TGCGCCAGCAGCCCCAGAGTAGTGCGGGAGAGCTCCTACAATGAGCAGTTCTTC. The chain has TRBV4-1 and TRBJ2-1, with TRBD2 matching 7 bases. V lost 4 bases and J lost 0; bases outside the gene matches: 12. Germline loops: CDR1 MGHRA, CDR2 YSYEKL. The CDR3 runs to 18 residues.

This clone was picked up one time. The chain links TRBV30 to TRBJ2-1; 11 nucleotides align to TRBD2. The CDR3 extends over 14 amino acids. The trim removed 4 bases at V and 4 bases at J, leaving 3 bases unmatched. Germline CDR1 reads GTSNPN; CDR2 reads SVGIG (reference sequence). CDR3 residues: CAWTRTSGYNEQFF. The CDR3 DNA reads as TGTGCCTGGACTAGGACTAGCGGGTACAATGAGCAGTTCTTC.

The chain employs TRBV5-1 and TRBJ2-1, with D perhaps matching TRBD2 (5 bases). Trimming took off 0 bases at V and 1 base at J, with 8 bases between the two ends. The CDR3 covers 15 residues. Germline V gene data show CDR1 as SGHRS and CDR2 as YFSETQ. CDR3 coding DNA: TGCGCCAGCAGCTTGGTGCGGGCGTCCTACAATGAGCAGTTCTTC. It encodes CASSLVRASYNEQFF.

The chain links TRBV4-3 to TRBJ1-1; 7 bases align to TRBD1. The CDR3 spans 16 residues. V shed 0 bases, J shed 4 bases, and the junction held 8 bases outside the gene matches. Germline V gene lookup returns CDR1 LGHNA and CDR2 YSLEER. CDR3 sequence: CASSQDPAGGSTEAFF. CDR3 sequence (DNA): TGCGCCAGCAGCCAAGATCCGGCAGGGGGGAGCACTGAAGCTTTCTTT.

This clone was counted a single time. The CDR3 is CASSLDSYGYTF. The CDR3 bases are TGTGCCAGCAGCTTGGACAGCTATGGCTACACCTTC. The chain is built from TRBV7-2 and TRBJ1-2, with a weak D call TRBD1 (6 bases). The CDR3 length is 12 residues. Germline CDR1 and CDR2: SGHTA and FQGNSA. Deletions cut 3 bases from V and 4 bases from J, with 6 bases between. Filled out from reference TRBV7-2 and TRBJ1-2, the complete variable domain reads GAGVSQSPSNKVTEKGKDVELRCDPISGHTALYWYRQSLGQGLEFLIYFQGNSAPDKSGLPSDRFSAERTGGSVSTLTIQRTQQEDSAVYLCASSLDSYGYTFGSGTRLTVV.

The V call is TRBV12-3 or TRBV12-4, the J call TRBJ2-3, with D possibly matching TRBD2 (5 bases). Deletions cut 8 bases from V and 3 bases from J, with 12 bases between. The CDR3 sequence is 13 residues long. In DNA, the CDR3 is TGTGCCAGCGGTCCGGGAACGACAGATACGCAGTATTTT. This translates into CASGPGTTDTQYF.

This clone has a single count. V gene TRBV6-5 combines with J gene TRBJ2-2; 7 bases line up with TRBD1. The CDR3 is 16 residues long. The junction had 5 bases not matched to a gene; V was cut back by 4 bases and J by 0 bases. The V gene's germline CDR1 is MNHEY and CDR2 SVGAGI. The CDR3 reads CASSSLGQTNTGELFF. CDR3 coding DNA: TGTGCCAGCAGTTCCTTGGGACAGACGAACACCGGGGAGCTGTTTTTT.